This TCR beta chain derives from a study of blood T cell repertoires in COVID-19. Study background: The United States, Italy and Spain provided the acute and convalescent COVID-19 samples.

Per the study methods: Reference gene primers were amplified, and this amplification served to estimate nucleated cell counts. The protocol was immunoSEQ multiplex PCR, while the TCRdb copy is restricted to in-frame clones and leaves out a portion. V, J and clone size were drawn from that table, and D and trimming were deduced from the DNA. Here the sample spans about 100,000 clones, around four fifths being singletons. The J segment lost 5 bases and the V segment lost 2 bases, leaving 8 bases of the junction unmatched. CDR3 size: 16 residues. The germline V gene has CDR1 SGHTS and CDR2 YDEGEE. This chain uses TRBV5-8 with TRBJ2-3, with TRBD1 matching 10 bases. The TCR originated in a woman aged 70 to 79 with acute or convalescent COVID-19. The material sequenced was peripheral blood. The CDR3 sequence: CASSLSTGGLRDTQYF. CDR3 coding DNA: TGTGCCAGCAGCTTATCGACAGGGGGCCTCAGAGATACGCAGTATTTT.